This section outlines one TCR beta chain sequence together with its context. RNA was extracted and reverse transcribed into cDNA as the sequencing template. TCRdb keeps only in-frame clones here, not all; method: immunoSEQ multiplex PCR. The sample contains roughly 180,000 clones, about 63% of which appear only once. This specimen belongs to a study of CD8+ T cells in alopecia areata. Germline V gives CDR1 SQVTM, CDR2 ANQGSEA. Between the trimmed V and J ends, which lost 1 base and 8 bases, there was a span of 8 bases. The CDR3 length is 11 residues. Alopecia areata patients provided lesional scalp punch biopsies and peripheral blood, both collected for the study.

This TCR was sampled from a human donor with alopecia areata. The chain couples TRBV29-1 to TRBJ1-1; D not certain. The source material was CD4+ T cells sorted from blood, sampled at week 0. The CDR3 is CSVEGIGEAFF. The CDR3 DNA follows: TGCAGCGTTGAAGGGATTGGGGAAGCTTTCTTT.